The following is a T cell receptor (beta chain) sequence with its context. Its antigen is still unknown. This sample stems from a study of T cell responses to AZD1222 COVID-19 vaccine. The method was immunoSEQ multiplex PCR; TCRdb's version includes in-frame clones alone and lacks a portion of them. The sample has about 120,000 clones; more than 85% are singletons. Broader study findings: White British ancestry dominated among donors, who included more females, and clonal diversity was possibly underestimated. Seropositive at baseline were only six AZD1222 recipients. Rises in breadth and depth of Spike-specific TCRs came after two AZD1222 doses. Vaccine-associated CD4 TCRs spanned spike, dominant at 160-218 and 743-854.

With 10 bases clipped from V and 4 bases from J, the junction kept 9 bases outside the gene matches. Looked up from germline, CDR1 is MNHEY and CDR2 is SMNVEV (reference sequence). The CDR3 covers 14 residues. The rearrangement uses TRBV27 and TRBJ1-1, with 10 bases aligning to TRBD1. The sequencing here drew on peripheral blood, taken on day 0 of AZD1222 vaccination. The sequence came from an adult in good health. The CDR3 region has the DNA TGTGCCACCTACCCGACAGGGGGCGGCACTGAAGCTTTCTTT. Translation: CATYPTGGGTEAFF.